The rows below give T cell receptor beta chains drawn from one sample of a study of Graves' ophthalmopathy and Graves' hyperthyroidism. TCRdb reprocessed the multiplex PCR reads via MiXCR and lists one record per CDR3 protein. The repertoire holds approximately 330,000 distinct CDR3 sequences, with 15% to 20% as singletons. Sequenced sample: peripheral blood. The receptor source for this set is an adult man with Graves' ophthalmopathy. Each CDR3 is given with its conserved first and last residue. D genes are given only for firm matches. Only part of the rows carry a size: once, few, many, or a class if the clone is expanded.

D: TRBD2
V: TRBV7-9
J: TRBJ2-5
size: -
DNA: TGTGCCAGCAGCAAGGGGCTAGCGGAAAAAGAGACCCAGTACTTC
CDR3: CASSKGLAEKETQYF

D: -
V: TRBV5-1
J: TRBJ2-7
size: -
DNA: TGCGCCAGCAGCCGAGACGGAACCAACTCCTACGAGCAGTACTTC
CDR3: CASSRDGTNSYEQYF

D: -
V: TRBV30
J: TRBJ2-7
size: many
DNA: TGTGCCTGGAGAGAGGAGGGTATCTCCGACGAGCGGTACTTC
CDR3: CAWREEGISDERYF

D: -
V: TRBV20-1
J: TRBJ2-3
size: many
DNA: TGCAGTGCTAGACTCCGGGGGGCACGGGATACGCAGTATTTT
CDR3: CSARLRGARDTQYF

D: TRBD1
V: TRBV30
J: TRBJ2-7
size: many
DNA: TGTGCCTGGAGTGTATTAGGGGGCAGCACCTACGAGCAGTACTTC
CDR3: CAWSVLGGSTYEQYF

D: -
V: TRBV30
J: TRBJ1-1
size: many
DNA: TGTGCCTGGAGTGATACACGGCTTGAAGCTTTCTTT
CDR3: CAWSDTRLEAFF

D: -
V: TRBV3-1
J: TRBJ2-7
size: many
DNA: TGTGCCAGCAGCCGAAATTCCGACTACGAGCAGTACTTC
CDR3: CASSRNSDYEQYF

D: -
V: TRBV6-2/TRBV6-3
J: TRBJ1-1
size: -
DNA: TGTGCCGCTTCTGAGGGAGTGAACACTGAAGCTTTCTTT
CDR3: CAASEGVNTEAFF

D: -
V: TRBV11-1
J: TRBJ2-7
size: -
DNA: TGTGCCAGCAGCCCCGGGCTCGGGAGTGCCTACGAGCAGTCCTTC
CDR3: CASSPGLGSAYEQSF

D: -
V: TRBV5-4
J: TRBJ2-5
size: many
DNA: TGTGCCAGCAGCTCCTACAGGGATCTGGGAGAGACCCAGTACTTC
CDR3: CASSSYRDLGETQYF

D: -
V: TRBV30
J: TRBJ2-2
size: few
DNA: TGTGCCTGGGGGGTTTCCGCGAACACCGGGGAGCTGTTTTTT
CDR3: CAWGVSANTGELFF

D: -
V: TRBV10-3
J: TRBJ1-2
size: -
DNA: TGTGCCATCAGTGATAGTGTCGATTTCTACTATGGCTACACCTTC
CDR3: CAISDSVDFYYGYTF

D: TRBD1
V: TRBV6-2/TRBV6-3
J: TRBJ2-2
size: many
DNA: TGTGCCACCGCGGAAGGGGGCAATGCCGGGGAGCTGTTTTTT
CDR3: CATAEGGNAGELFF

D: TRBD2
V: TRBV6-1
J: TRBJ2-7
size: -
DNA: TGTGCCAGCGGAACTAGCGGGAGCTCCTACGAGCAGTACTTC
CDR3: CASGTSGSSYEQYF

D: -
V: TRBV18
J: TRBJ2-7
size: many
DNA: TGTGCCAGCTCACTGGACAGTTCGGATTCCTACGAGCAGTACTTC
CDR3: CASSLDSSDSYEQYF

D: -
V: TRBV4-2
J: TRBJ2-5
size: many
DNA: TGCGCCAGCAGCCCCGGAGGAGGGCAAGAGACCCAGTACTTC
CDR3: CASSPGGGQETQYF

D: TRBD1
V: TRBV19
J: TRBJ2-2
size: many
DNA: TGTGCCAGTAGTATAGGAAGGACAGGGATCCATTCCATCGAAAGCAAGCTAGGGGAGCTGTTTTTT
CDR3: CASSIGRTGIHSIESKLGELFF

D: -
V: TRBV28
J: TRBJ2-2
size: -
DNA: TGTGCCAGCAGTCCTCGGGAACCTTACTTGAACACCGGGGAGCTGTTTTTT
CDR3: CASSPREPYLNTGELFF

D: -
V: TRBV20-1
J: TRBJ2-2
size: many
DNA: TGCAGTGCTAGGCCGTCGGGGGGCATCCGCGGGGAGCTGTTTTTT
CDR3: CSARPSGGIRGELFF

D: -
V: TRBV7-2
J: TRBJ2-5
size: -
DNA: TGTGCCAGCAGCTTATTAGTGGGAGTAGGAGAGACCCAGTACTTC
CDR3: CASSLLVGVGETQYF

D: -
V: TRBV7-8
J: TRBJ2-7
size: many
DNA: TGTGCCAGCAGCTTATTGCCGGGCACCTACGAGCAGTACTTC
CDR3: CASSLLPGTYEQYF

D: -
V: TRBV11-2
J: TRBJ2-2
size: many
DNA: TGTGCCAGCAGTCGGCCCGGGACGGTGAACACCGGGGAGCTGTTTTTT
CDR3: CASSRPGTVNTGELFF

D: -
V: TRBV6-1
J: TRBJ1-1
size: many
DNA: TGTGCCAGCGCTCGGGACACTGAAGCTTTCTTT
CDR3: CASARDTEAFF

D: -
V: TRBV24-1
J: TRBJ2-5
size: many
DNA: TGTGCCACCAGCCGGGGGCCAGGGCAAGAGACCCAGTACTTC
CDR3: CATSRGPGQETQYF

D: -
V: TRBV6-5
J: TRBJ1-5
size: many
DNA: TGTGCCAGCAGTTACTCGCCCCAAAGCAATCAGCCCCAGCATTTT
CDR3: CASSYSPQSNQPQHF

D: -
V: TRBV12-3/TRBV12-4
J: TRBJ2-6
size: many
DNA: TGTGCCGGGTCAGTCGACAGCGGCTCTGGGGCCAACGTCCTGACTTTC
CDR3: CAGSVDSGSGANVLTF

D: -
V: TRBV7-2
J: TRBJ1-3
size: many
DNA: TGTGCCAGCAGCTTAATCCCGGCCTCTGGAAACACCATATATTTT
CDR3: CASSLIPASGNTIYF

D: TRBD1
V: TRBV20-1
J: TRBJ1-2
size: many
DNA: TGCAGTGCTTTCGGGACAGGACTAAACTATGGCTACACCTTC
CDR3: CSAFGTGLNYGYTF

D: -
V: TRBV20-1
J: TRBJ2-2
size: -
DNA: TGCAGTGCTAAAGCGGGCCGCGCGAACACCGGGGAGCTGTTTTTT
CDR3: CSAKAGRANTGELFF